The 22 T cell receptor beta chains given below trace back to one sample, sequenced in a study of radiation and T cells in renal cell carcinoma. The data were produced by immunoSEQ multiplex PCR, yet TCRdb's version contains in-frame clones alone and is incomplete. The sample comprises some 100,000 clones, about 79% of which are singletons, and roughly 6% rests with the top ten. Noted time point: baseline pretreatment blood. Treatment denoted: 15 Gy SBRT to primary tumor, nephrectomy 4 weeks later. Specimen: blood, collected from a patient whose treatment included radiotherapy and nephrectomy. The receptors shown here come from a man in his sixties with renal cell carcinoma.

J is TRBJ1-2 and V is TRBV19, with a tentative D call TRBD1 (6 bases). Germline V lookup: CDR1 LNHDA, CDR2 SQIVND (reference sequence). V dropped 6 bases and J dropped 3 bases, with 11 bases sitting between them. This CDR3 spans 13 amino acids. CDR3 sequence: CASSGGGDYGYTF. DNA of the CDR3: TGTGCCAGTAGCGGGGGGGGCGACTATGGCTACACCTTC.

V and J are TRBV10-2 and TRBJ2-3; a possible D gene is TRBD2 (6 bases). Germline assignment: CDR1 WSHSY and CDR2 SAAADI. CDR3 length: 15 amino acids. V gave up 4 bases and J gave up 6 bases, with 17 bases separating them. CDR3 residues: CASSVISGSGDTQYF. The CDR3 region has the DNA TGCGCCAGCAGTGTGATTAGCGGCAGCGGGGATACGCAGTATTTT.

The V call is TRBV14, the J call TRBJ2-3, with TRBD2 identical over 9 bases. Germline V CDR1 and CDR2: SGHDN, FVKESK. The CDR3 length is 16 residues. J was trimmed by 4 bases and V by 3 bases; bases with no gene match: 8. CDR3 sequence: CASSQISGSVADTQYF. The CDR3 DNA reads as TGTGCCAGCAGCCAGATTAGCGGGAGTGTGGCAGATACGCAGTATTTT. The whole variable domain, filled in from reference TRBV14 and TRBJ2-3, reads EAGVTQFPSHSVIEKGQTVTLRCDPISGHDNLYWYRRVMGKEIKFLLHFVKESKQDESGMPNNRFLAERTGGTYSTLKVQPAELEDSGVYFCASSQISGSVADTQYFGPGTRLTVL.

The chain recombines TRBV29-1 with TRBJ2-7; either TRBD1 or TRBD2 may supply D (5 bases each). The CDR3 spans 11 residues. Germline loops: CDR1 SQVTM, CDR2 ANQGSEA. Trimming pared 4 bases from V and 2 bases from J, leaving 6 bases between. Written as DNA, the CDR3 is TGCAGCGTTGGGGACCCCTACGAGCAGTACTTC. Translated, it gives CSVGDPYEQYF.

The gene calls are TRBV19 and TRBJ2-7; either TRBD1 or TRBD2 may fit D (5 bases each). In germline, CDR1 is LNHDA, CDR2 SQIVND (reference sequence). The length of the CDR3 is 13 residues. Trimming stripped 5 bases from V and 3 bases from J, with 11 bases between. DNA for the CDR3: TGTGCCAGTAGTCTGGGACCCCACTACGAGCAGTACTTC. Translation gives CASSLGPHYEQYF.

This clone was seen only once. J is TRBJ2-5 and V is TRBV5-1; tentatively, D is TRBD2 (6 bases). The DNA end is a closer match to TRBJ2-7, so the J assignment may be wrong. The CDR3 is made up of 15 amino acids. CDR1 SGHRS and CDR2 YFSETQ come from the germline V gene. CDR3 DNA sequence: TGCGCCAGCAGCCCGGAGGGGCTTCAGCCCTACGAGCAGTACTTC. Translated, it gives CASSPEGLQPYEQYF.

The chain recombines TRBV6-6 with TRBJ1-5, with 8 bases matching TRBD1. Looked up from germline, CDR1 is MNHNY and CDR2 is SVGAGI (reference sequence). The CDR3 runs 15 residues. V gave up 10 bases and J gave up 5 bases; unmatched junction bases: 13. For the CDR3, the DNA is TGTGCCAAACTACAGGGTGGGACAGGCTATCAGCCCCAGCATTTT. This encodes CAKLQGGTGYQPQHF.

CDR3 bases: TGTGCCAGCAGTCGTACAGGGTTAAATCAGCCCCAGCATTTT. Translated: CASSRTGLNQPQHF. The chain combines TRBV27 with TRBJ1-5; D might be TRBD1 (6 bases). The CDR3 runs 14 residues. V lost 5 bases and J lost 4, with 12 bases in between. Per germline, CDR1 MNHEY and CDR2 SMNVEV (reference sequence).

Only a few counts were recorded for this clone. The gene calls are TRBV19 and TRBJ2-4; TRBD2 might be the D (5 bases). V lost 5 bases, J lost 6 bases, and 17 bases lay in between. Per germline, CDR1 LNHDA and CDR2 SQIVND (reference sequence). There are 15 residues in the CDR3. The CDR3, as DNA: TGTGCCAGTAGTTCCTCCCGGCGGGTGGGAAACATTCAGTACTTC. Its translation is CASSSSRRVGNIQYF.

V usage is TRBV29-1 and J usage is TRBJ2-3, with a tentative D call TRBD2 (5 bases). Between the trimmed V and J ends, which lost 5 bases and 3 bases, there was a span of 12 bases. CDR1 SQVTM and CDR2 ANQGSEA come from the germline V gene. The CDR3 totals 13 residues. CDR3 DNA sequence: TGCAGCGTTCGGGGAGATCCGACAGATACGCAGTATTTT. This encodes CSVRGDPTDTQYF.

This clone was found once. The chain is built from TRBV6-5 and TRBJ2-1, with a weak D call TRBD2 (5 bases). In germline, CDR1 is MNHEY, CDR2 SVGAGI. V gave up 2 bases and J gave up 5 bases, with 13 bases separating them. This CDR3 spans 15 amino acids. In DNA, the CDR3 is TGTGCCAGCAGTTACCGCGGACTTACTCACAATGAGCAGTTCTTC. Translating it yields CASSYRGLTHNEQFF.

This chain uses TRBV6-4 with TRBJ2-7; tentative D call: TRBD2 (6 bases). The V end lost 10 bases, the J end lost 3 bases, and 28 bases lay between the germline ends. CDR3 length equals 17 residues. CDR1 and CDR2 from the germline V gene are MRHNA and SNTAGT. CDR3 protein: CANDSKTPGELYYEQYF. DNA of the CDR3: TGTGCCAACGACTCCAAGACCCCGGGGGAATTGTACTACGAGCAGTACTTC.

The chain joins TRBV15 to TRBJ1-2; 8 nucleotides match TRBD1. Looked up from germline, CDR1 is LNHNV and CDR2 is YYDKDF (reference sequence). The V segment lost 2 bases and the J segment 4 bases; nucleotides outside the gene matches: 3. The length of the CDR3 is 14 residues. The CDR3 is CATSRSGQGYGYTF. The CDR3, as DNA: TGTGCCACCAGCAGATCTGGACAGGGCTATGGCTACACCTTC. Full variable domain (rest looked up from reference TRBV15 and TRBJ1-2): DAMVIQNPRYQVTQFGKPVTLSCSQTLNHNVMYWYQQKSSQAPKLLFHYYDKDFNNEADTPDNFQSRRPNTSFCFLDIRSPGLGDTAMYLCATSRSGQGYGYTFGSGTRLTVV.

Points on this clone: One base away lies a much larger clone, so this may be a sequencing read error. This sequence joins TRBV2 and TRBJ1-1; no reliable D call. This CDR3 spans 12 amino acids. The V gene lost 6 bases and the J gene lost 0 bases, with 5 bases spanning the gap. Germline CDR1 reads SNHLY; CDR2 reads FYNNEI. As DNA, the CDR3 is TGTGCCAGCAGGCGGATGAACACTGAAGCTTTCTTT. Its translation is CASRRMNTEAFF.

The J gene is TRBJ2-1, the V gene TRBV5-1; 10 bases match TRBD2. There are 16 residues in the CDR3. Losses at the gene ends were 4 bases for V and 4 bases for J; bases not matched to a gene: 8. Germline-derived CDR1 and CDR2 are SGHRS and YFSETQ. CDR3 sequence: CASSHGLAGVYNEQFF. The CDR3 bases are TGCGCCAGCAGCCATGGCCTAGCGGGAGTGTACAATGAGCAGTTCTTC. Combining the CDR3 with reference TRBV5-1 and TRBJ2-1 gives the whole variable domain KAGVTQTPRYLIKTRGQQVTLSCSPISGHRSVSWYQQTPGQGLQFLFEYFSETQRNKGNFPGRFSGRQFSNSRSEMNVSTLELGDSALYLCASSHGLAGVYNEQFFGPGTRLTVL.

This clone was seen only once. One junction end does not reproduce the germline sequence, and a read error may be involved. This sequence joins TRBV6-5 and TRBJ1-1; 9 bases are a match to TRBD1. This CDR3 spans 13 amino acids. The germline V gene has CDR1 MNHEY and CDR2 SVGAGI. CDR3 bases: TGTGCCAGCAGTCGTCCCGGGACAGGGTATAGCAACTTT. Encoded protein: CASSRPGTGYSNF.

The genes are TRBV9 and TRBJ2-1; D is undetermined. Germline V lookup: CDR1 SGDLS, CDR2 YYNGEE. V lost 0 bases to trimming and J lost 3 bases, with 7 bases between them. The CDR3 is 14 residues long. CDR3 amino acids: CASSVGVVYNEQFF. The DNA of the CDR3 is TGTGCCAGCAGCGTAGGTGTAGTCTACAATGAGCAGTTCTTC.

This chain connects TRBV19 to TRBJ1-2, with 8 bases aligning to TRBD1. Germline V gene data show CDR1 as LNHDA and CDR2 as SQIVND (reference sequence). This CDR3 comprises 17 residues. V was clipped by 3 bases and J by 3 bases; unmatched bases: 12. DNA of the CDR3: TGTGCCAGTAGTATCTCGGACAGGGCCCCTCTCCACTATGGCTACACCTTC. Residues: CASSISDRAPLHYGYTF.

The chain employs TRBV30 and TRBJ1-2; TRBD1 matches 7 bases. Per the germline V gene, CDR1 is GTSNPN and CDR2 is SVGIG (reference sequence). The CDR3 has 11 residues. The J segment lost 7 bases and the V segment lost 5 bases, leaving 4 bases of the junction unmatched. The CDR3 DNA follows: TGTGCCTGGGGGACAGTTGGTGGCTACACCTTC. This translates into CAWGTVGGYTF.

The gene calls are TRBV19 and TRBJ1-2; TRBD1 might be the D (5 bases). This CDR3 has 16 residues. V was trimmed by 3 bases and J by 5 bases, leaving 19 bases between them. Germline V gene data show CDR1 as LNHDA and CDR2 as SQIVND (reference sequence). The CDR3 DNA follows: TGTGCCAGTAGTATGATTTCCGGGACGGTCGAATATGGCTACACCTTC. This translates into CASSMISGTVEYGYTF. Using reference TRBV19 and TRBJ1-2 for the parts outside the CDR3, the full variable domain is DGGITQSPKYLFRKEGQNVTLSCEQNLNHDAMYWYRQDPGQGLRLIYYSQIVNDFQKGDIAEGYSVSREKKESFPLTVTSAQKNPTAFYLCASSMISGTVEYGYTFGSGTRLTVV.

The chain employs TRBV9 and TRBJ2-3; D not certain. The germline V and J ends were trimmed by 0 bases and 7 bases, with 6 bases remaining between them. CDR3 length: 12 amino acids. The germline gives CDR1 SGDLS, CDR2 YYNGEE. CDR3 nucleotide sequence: TGTGCCAGCAGCGTAGTACCGTATACGCAGTATTTT. Protein sequence: CASSVVPYTQYF.

This clone was picked up a small number of times. The genes are TRBV10-3 and TRBJ1-2, with D possibly TRBD1 on 6 matching bases. Germline lookup yields CDR1 ENHRY and CDR2 SYGVKD. This CDR3 has 14 amino acids. The ends were cut back, 6 bases at V and 0 bases at J, with 11 bases in the middle. This CDR3 is CAIRAQGPNYGYTF. The CDR3 DNA reads as TGTGCCATCAGGGCTCAGGGGCCTAACTATGGCTACACCTTC.